The TCR beta chain described here comes from a study of OX40 agonist ivuxolimab in advanced cancers. Notes on the study in general: Some of the nonresponding patients also showed low levels of normalized T-cell clonal expansion. More expanded clones were found, on average, in CD8+ than in CD4+ T cells.

Germline CDR1 reads MGHDK; CDR2 reads SYGVNS. V was clipped by 6 bases and J by 3 bases, with 20 bases between them. The CDR3 spans 16 residues. Sequenced by immunoSEQ multiplex PCR; TCRdb stores in-frame clones only, minus some. The table records approximately 84,000 clones, roughly 80% of them present only once. In regard to this clone: The antigen remains unidentified.

Specimen: CD4+ or CD8+ T cells sorted from blood, collected in a trial of the OX40 agonist ivuxolimab. This sequence joins TRBV25-1 and TRBJ1-2, with a possible D match to TRBD1 (5 bases). This TCR was sampled from an adult with an advanced solid tumor such as melanoma, head and neck, liver or kidney cancer. In DNA, the CDR3 is TGTGCCAGCAGGGCCAGCCTGGGGGGGGAAGACTATGGCTACACCTTC. Translated, it gives CASRASLGGEDYGYTF.